The 20 T cell receptor beta chains reported below all come from one sample, sequenced in a study of blood T cell repertoires in COVID-19. TCRdb's table, derived via immunoSEQ multiplex PCR, lists solely in-frame clones and lacks some. The table records 120,000 or so clones, around 81% of them present only once. Material: peripheral blood. The receptor source for this set is a man under 40 with COVID-19, enrolled during active disease.

The V gene is TRBV19, the J gene TRBJ2-1; TRBD2 is a possible D gene (6 bases). This CDR3 has 15 amino acids. The ends were cut back, 3 bases at V and 10 bases at J, with 19 bases in the middle. Germline-derived CDR1 and CDR2 are LNHDA and SQIVND (reference sequence). The DNA for the CDR3 is TGTGCCAGTAGTATCGACGTCGGTGGTGGGGGGGAGCAGTTCTTC. Translating gives CASSIDVGGGGEQFF.

This chain links TRBV5-6 with TRBJ1-2, with 7 bases that match TRBD1. CDR1 is SGHDT and CDR2 is YYEEEE in the germline V gene. Trimming at V came to 1 base and at J to 3 bases, leaving 9 bases not matched to a gene. The CDR3 runs to 16 residues. CDR3 sequence: CASSLLVRDRDYGYTF. DNA for the CDR3: TGTGCCAGCAGCTTGTTGGTCCGAGACAGGGACTATGGCTACACCTTC.

The V gene is TRBV3-1 (or the pseudogene TRBV3-2), the J gene TRBJ1-3; D is undetermined. This CDR3 spans 14 amino acids. With 6 bases removed from V and 3 bases from J, the gap between germline ends came to 12 bases. The germline CDR1 and CDR2 sequences are LGHDT and YNNKEL (reference sequence). The chain's CDR3 is CASSPFENGNTIYF. As DNA, the CDR3 is TGTGCCAGCAGTCCGTTCGAGAATGGAAACACCATATATTTT.

The chain uses TRBV19 and TRBJ2-2, with TRBD2 identical over 7 bases. Germline V lookup: CDR1 LNHDA, CDR2 SQIVND (reference sequence). After removal of 4 bases from V and 7 bases from J, the junction contained 15 bases not matched to a gene. There are 17 residues in the CDR3. The CDR3 nucleotides read TGTGCCAGTAGTACCGGACTAGTCCAAAAGGGCGGCGGGGAGCTGTTTTTT. Its protein is CASSTGLVQKGGGELFF.

The chain carries TRBV12-5 and TRBJ2-5; 7 positions agree with TRBD1. The CDR3 spans 14 residues. The ends lost 3 bases at V and 6 bases at J; junction bases unmatched: 7. The germline V gene has CDR1 LGHNT and CDR2 FRNRAP. The CDR3 spells CASGFGQVGKTQYF. The DNA of the CDR3 is TGTGCTAGTGGTTTTGGACAGGTTGGAAAGACCCAGTACTTC.

CDR3 loop: CASSYLRSTEAFF. The CDR3 region has the DNA TGTGCCAGCAGTTACCTTAGGAGCACTGAAGCTTTCTTT. This sequence joins TRBV6-2 or TRBV6-3 and TRBJ1-1, with D hard to call. V dropped 2 bases and J dropped 4 bases, with 8 bases sitting between them. There are 13 residues in the CDR3. Looked up from germline, CDR1 is MNHEY and CDR2 is SVGEGT.

The rearrangement joins TRBV27 to TRBJ2-4; 7 bases agree with TRBD1. The CDR3 has 18 residues. With 5 bases clipped from V and 0 bases from J, the junction kept 13 bases outside the gene matches. The V gene's germline CDR1 is MNHEY and CDR2 SMNVEV (reference sequence). The CDR3 bases are TGTGCCAGCAGTCGACAATACAGGGGAGCCCAAGCCAAAAACATTCAGTACTTC. This translates into CASSRQYRGAQAKNIQYF.

This chain connects TRBV3-1 (or the pseudogene TRBV3-2) to TRBJ2-2; possible D gene TRBD2, 6 bases. Trimming removed 1 base from V and 6 bases from J, with 18 bases in between. The length of the CDR3 is 17 residues. Per the germline V gene, CDR1 is LGHDT and CDR2 is YNNKEL (reference sequence). Here the CDR3 reads CASSQGWGGAFSGELFF. The CDR3 bases are TGTGCCAGCAGCCAAGGATGGGGCGGGGCGTTTTCCGGGGAGCTGTTTTTT.

J is TRBJ2-1 and V is TRBV14, with D uncertain. The germline V and J ends were trimmed by 4 bases and 1 base, with 11 bases remaining between them. Germline values: CDR1 SGHDN, CDR2 FVKESK. This CDR3 region has 15 residues. The CDR3, as DNA: TGTGCCAGCAGCCTCGTGGGCAGTTCCTACAATGAGCAGTTCTTC. This codes for CASSLVGSSYNEQFF.

Note on this clone: The same CDR3 is also encoded by other DNA sequences in this sample. The CDR3 nucleotides are TGTGCCAGCAGCTTACAGGGGTCTAATGAAAAACTGTTTTTT. It codes for CASSLQGSNEKLFF. The chain has TRBV7-9 and TRBJ1-4, with D perhaps TRBD1 (6 bases). Per the germline V gene, CDR1 is SEHNR and CDR2 is FQNEAQ (reference sequence). The CDR3 consists of 14 residues. V shed 2 bases and J shed 3 bases, with 7 bases lying between them. The full variable domain, in which reference TRBV7-9 and TRBJ1-4 provide the parts outside the CDR3, is DTGVSQNPRHKITKRGQNVTFRCDPISEHNRLYWYRQTLGQGPEFLTYFQNEAQLEKSRLLSDRFSAERPKGSFSTLEIQRTEQGDSAMYLCASSLQGSNEKLFFGSGTQLSVL.

The chain recombines TRBV27 with TRBJ1-1, with 9 bases that match TRBD1. This CDR3 has 13 residues. Germline V lookup: CDR1 MNHEY, CDR2 SMNVEV (reference sequence). The J segment lost 10 bases and the V segment lost 6 bases, leaving 9 bases of the junction unmatched. The CDR3: CASSPLGQGRAFF. The CDR3 nucleotides are TGTGCCAGCAGCCCCTTGGGACAGGGACGAGCTTTCTTT.

The rearrangement uses TRBV7-6 and TRBJ2-2, with 10 nucleotides matching TRBD2. The germline V gene encodes CDR1 SGHVS and CDR2 FNYEAQ. This CDR3 is 19 amino acids long. Losses at the gene ends were 1 base for V and 5 bases for J; bases not matched to a gene: 13. The CDR3 sequence: CASSLDLNSGGASTGELFF. CDR3 DNA sequence: TGTGCCAGCAGCTTAGACTTAAACAGCGGGGGGGCTTCAACCGGGGAGCTGTTTTTT.

The gene calls are TRBV30 and TRBJ1-6, with D perhaps TRBD1 (6 bases). Per germline, CDR1 GTSNPN and CDR2 SVGIG (reference sequence). The ends were cut back, 1 base at V and 8 bases at J, with 15 bases in the middle. The CDR3 totals 15 residues. The CDR3 DNA is TGTGCCTGGAGTGGCTTGACAGGATGGCATTCACCCCTCCACTTT. This encodes CAWSGLTGWHSPLHF.

The V gene is TRBV25-1, the J gene TRBJ1-5; D is uncertain. CDR3 length: 12 residues. CDR1 and CDR2 (germline): MGHDK, SYGVNS. The ends were cut back, 5 bases at V and 10 bases at J, with 12 bases in the middle. The CDR3: CASSMFGEPQHF. CDR3 DNA: TGTGCCAGCAGTATGTTCGGGGAACCCCAGCATTTT.

This rearrangement joins TRBV5-6 to TRBJ2-5; D might be TRBD1 (5 bases). Trimming took off 0 bases at V and 4 bases at J, with 19 bases between the two ends. CDR1 is SGHDT and CDR2 is YYEEEE in the germline V gene. The CDR3 loop spans 17 amino acids. CDR3 residues: CASSLVWLGAHGETQYF. In DNA, the CDR3 is TGTGCCAGCAGCTTGGTTTGGTTAGGGGCCCACGGAGAGACCCAGTACTTC.

This clone was detected once. This chain joins TRBV28 and TRBJ1-2, with 10 bases lining up with TRBD1. Germline CDR1 MDHEN, CDR2 SYDVKM. The CDR3 consists of 14 residues. With V trimmed by 7 bases and J by 8 bases, 10 bases remained unmatched. The CDR3 region is CASNPTGGIKGYTF. In nucleotides, the CDR3 is TGTGCCAGCAACCCGACAGGGGGCATCAAAGGCTACACCTTC.

The chain carries TRBV29-1 and TRBJ2-1; TRBD2 agrees at 11 bases. Germline V gives CDR1 SQVTM, CDR2 ANQGSEA. This CDR3 is 18 amino acids long. Trimming took 2 bases from V and 7 from J; bases not matched to a gene: 16. The CDR3 is CSVEFRTSGRGFWNEQFF. The CDR3 nucleotides are TGCAGCGTTGAATTTAGAACTAGCGGGAGAGGGTTTTGGAATGAGCAGTTCTTC.

The chain joins TRBV4-1 to TRBJ2-7; TRBD2 might be the D (6 bases). Per germline, CDR1 MGHRA and CDR2 YSYEKL. The CDR3 is 15 residues long. Trimming took off 4 bases at V and 4 bases at J, with 17 bases between the two ends. CDR3 in amino acids: CASSRIRDGLYEQYF. The CDR3 DNA reads TGCGCCAGCAGCCGTATCCGGGACGGACTATACGAGCAGTACTTC.

This chain connects TRBV30 to TRBJ1-1, with D uncertain. Germline CDR1 GTSNPN, CDR2 SVGIG (reference sequence). V was cut by 4 bases and J by 4 bases, with 13 bases left in between. The CDR3 is made up of 13 amino acids. This chain's CDR3 is CAWMSGMSTEAFF. The CDR3 region has the DNA TGTGCCTGGATGTCGGGGATGAGCACTGAAGCTTTCTTT. Drawing the rest from reference TRBV30 and TRBJ1-1, the complete variable domain is SQTIHQWPATLVQPVGSPLSLECTVEGTSNPNLYWYRQAAGRGLQLLFYSVGIGQISSEVPQNLSASRPQDRQFILSSKKLLLSDSGFYLCAWMSGMSTEAFFGQGTRLTVV.

The chain joins TRBV27 to TRBJ2-7, with 7 bases aligning to TRBD1. The CDR3 length is 15 residues. V gave up 8 bases and J gave up 1 base; unmatched junction bases: 11. Germline V lookup: CDR1 MNHEY, CDR2 SMNVEV (reference sequence). The CDR3 nucleotides read TGTGCCAGCTCTGGGGACAGTTCTCTTTCCTACGAGCAGTACTTC. Protein: CASSGDSSLSYEQYF.